These T cell receptor beta chains were read from a single sample in a study of blood T cell repertoires in COVID-19. Some clones are missing from TCRdb's copy, which holds only in-frame ones; the method was immunoSEQ multiplex PCR. The data show 150,000 to 200,000 clones, over 70% seen once. Sequencing used PBMCs or T cells enriched from blood (not recorded which). These receptor sequences come from a man aged 50 to 60 who had recovered from COVID-19. Each CDR3 is given with its conserved first and last residue. Each record gives: CDR3 DNA, CDR3 protein, clone size, D gene, V gene, J gene. A D gene is named only where the DNA matches it firmly. Clone size is stated in some rows and not others, as once, few, many or a class when expanded.

TGTGCCAGCAGTCACCCGACTAGCCAAACCGGGGAGCTGTTTTTT	CASSHPTSQTGELFF	-	TRBD2	TRBV6-5	TRBJ2-2
TGCGCCAGCAGCTTGGTGGCAGGGGGAGACCTGTACTTC	CASSLVAGGDLYF	-	TRBD1	TRBV5-1	TRBJ2-7
TGTGCCAGCAGCTTAGCGGGACACTACACCGGGGAGCTGTTTTTT	CASSLAGHYTGELFF	-	-	TRBV5-6	TRBJ2-2
TGTGCCACCAGCAGAGATAGGCAGGGAGAGCAGTACTTC	CATSRDRQGEQYF	-	-	TRBV15	TRBJ2-7
TGTGCCTGGAGTGTAGGAGGGCTGGGATCCTACGAGCAGTACTTC	CAWSVGGLGSYEQYF	-	-	TRBV30	TRBJ2-7
TGTGCCACCAGTGATCGAACTAGCGGGATGGGGAATGAGCAGTTCTTC	CATSDRTSGMGNEQFF	-	TRBD2	TRBV24-1	TRBJ2-1
TGTGCCAGTGCGGACAGATATGGCTACACCTTC	CASADRYGYTF	-	-	TRBV19	TRBJ1-2
TGTGCCAGCAGTCACAGGGATTTTCTAGAGACCCAGTACTTC	CASSHRDFLETQYF	-	-	TRBV6-5	TRBJ2-5
TGTGCCAGCAGCCAAGACGGCAGGGGGGCCTACGAGCAGTACTTC	CASSQDGRGAYEQYF	once	-	TRBV14	TRBJ2-7
TGTGCCAGCAGCCCCGACTATACCTACGAGCAGTACTTC	CASSPDYTYEQYF	-	-	TRBV7-8	TRBJ2-7
TGTGCCAGCAGGCCCGGGGGAGAACACAATGAGCAGTTCTTC	CASRPGGEHNEQFF	-	-	TRBV27	TRBJ2-1
TGTGCCAGCAGCTTAGTCGGCGGGAATGAGCAGTTCTTC	CASSLVGGNEQFF	-	-	TRBV11-2	TRBJ2-1
TGCGCCAGCAGTGAAGGGGGGGCGCTTGGTGGAAACACCATATATTTT	CASSEGGALGGNTIYF	-	-	TRBV10-2	TRBJ1-3
TGCGCCAGCAGCTTGGACGGCAGGAATGAAAAACTGTTTTTT	CASSLDGRNEKLFF	-	-	TRBV5-1	TRBJ1-4
TGTGCCAGCAGCCTTGGGCAGCTACCTCACAATGAGCAGTTCTTC	CASSLGQLPHNEQFF	once	-	TRBV7-8	TRBJ2-1
TGCGCCAGCAGCTTGGAGGGCAGGGTAGGAGCTTTCTTT	CASSLEGRVGAFF	-	-	TRBV5-1	TRBJ1-1